Below, 22 T cell receptor beta chains from the same sample are listed, as sequenced in a study of cytotoxic CD8 clonotypes in ibrutinib-treated CLL. Clones were read by immunoSEQ multiplex PCR, and TCRdb kept only the in-frame ones, dropping some. The sample contains about 300,000 clones, around 69% of which appear only once. This specimen consisted of PBMCs, obtained at disease progression, from a patient treated with ibrutinib. The receptors derive from a human donor with chronic lymphocytic leukemia.

V and J are TRBV11-3 and TRBJ2-1; no definite D call. CDR1 is SGHNT, CDR2 YENEEA, per germline. Trimming took 0 bases from V and 4 from J, leaving 19 bases between them. The CDR3 is 18 amino acids. The CDR3 protein is CASSLDLDSRLYYNEQFF. The DNA of the CDR3 is TGTGCCAGCAGCTTAGACCTTGACTCACGACTGTATTACAATGAGCAGTTCTTC.

The chain has TRBV25-1 and TRBJ2-7, with D possibly TRBD1 on 5 matching bases. The length of the CDR3 is 15 residues. Trimming left V 6 bases short and J 2 bases short, with 17 bases between. CDR1 and CDR2 (germline): MGHDK, SYGVNS. The chain's CDR3 is CASSQVRTKAYEQYF. The DNA of the CDR3 is TGTGCCAGCAGCCAGGTCCGGACAAAAGCCTACGAGCAGTACTTC.

The chain combines TRBV4-1 with TRBJ2-2; 11 bases fit TRBD2. Unmatched junction bases numbered 3, after V lost 4 bases and J lost 5 bases. This CDR3 is 15 amino acids long. Looked up from germline, CDR1 is MGHRA and CDR2 is YSYEKL. DNA of the CDR3: TGCGCCAGCAGCCTAGCGGGAGGGCCGACCGGGGAGCTGTTTTTT. Residues: CASSLAGGPTGELFF.

A few counts support this clone. V and J are TRBV7-9 and TRBJ2-7, with 12 bases that match TRBD1. In germline, CDR1 is SEHNR, CDR2 FQNEAQ (reference sequence). This CDR3 is built from 14 residues. V dropped 3 bases and J dropped 6; count of bases not matched to a gene: 3. CDR3 loop: CASSLGTGGTEQYF. The CDR3 DNA reads as TGTGCCAGCAGCTTGGGGACAGGGGGCACCGAGCAGTACTTC.

The chain couples TRBV4-1 to TRBJ2-7; D is uncertain. The CDR3 is made up of 16 amino acids. The V end lost 0 bases, the J end lost 1 base, and 13 bases lay between the germline ends. CDR1 and CDR2 from the germline V gene are MGHRA and YSYEKL. The CDR3: CASSQDISETSYEQYF. In DNA, the CDR3 is TGCGCCAGCAGCCAAGACATCTCCGAGACATCCTACGAGCAGTACTTC.

The V and J genes are TRBV7-9 and TRBJ2-3; D not certain. V lost 2 bases and J lost 1, with 7 bases in between. Germline CDR1 is SEHNR and CDR2 is FQNEAQ (reference sequence). This CDR3 is built from 14 residues. The CDR3: CASSLRSGTDTQYF. The CDR3 region has the DNA TGTGCCAGCAGCTTAAGGTCAGGCACAGATACGCAGTATTTT. The full variable domain, completed using reference TRBV7-9 and TRBJ2-3, is DTGVSQNPRHKITKRGQNVTFRCDPISEHNRLYWYRQTLGQGPEFLTYFQNEAQLEKSRLLSDRFSAERPKGSFSTLEIQRTEQGDSAMYLCASSLRSGTDTQYFGPGTRLTVL.

This clone was counted only a few times. This chain connects TRBV27 to TRBJ1-1; the D is unclear. V was clipped by 1 base and J by 3 bases, with 9 bases between them. This CDR3 is 14 amino acids long. The germline gives CDR1 MNHEY, CDR2 SMNVEV (reference sequence). This chain's CDR3 is CASSLWGPHTEAFF. As DNA, the CDR3 is TGTGCCAGCAGTTTATGGGGTCCCCACACTGAAGCTTTCTTT.

V is TRBV6-5 and J is TRBJ2-5, with D tentatively TRBD1 (6 bases). The DNA end favors TRBJ2-7, so the J call may be wrong. This CDR3 comprises 11 residues. From germline, CDR1 is MNHEY and CDR2 SVGAGI. The CDR3 protein is CASSQGNEQYF. Written as DNA, the CDR3 is TGTGCCAGCAGTCAGGGGAACGAGCAGTACTTC.

The table lists this clone with a count of one. This chain joins TRBV5-1 and TRBJ2-1, with D tentatively TRBD2 (6 bases). Germline V gene sequence: CDR1 SGHRS, CDR2 YFSETQ. CDR3 length: 13 residues. Trimming shortened V by 5 bases and J by 4 bases, and 10 bases separated the two germline ends. CDR3 DNA: TGCGCCAGCAGGAGGGACTCTTACAATGAGCAGTTCTTC. Translation gives CASRRDSYNEQFF. Full variable domain (outside the CDR3, taken from reference TRBV5-1 and TRBJ2-1): KAGVTQTPRYLIKTRGQQVTLSCSPISGHRSVSWYQQTPGQGLQFLFEYFSETQRNKGNFPGRFSGRQFSNSRSEMNVSTLELGDSALYLCASRRDSYNEQFFGPGTRLTVL.

The genes are TRBV5-1 and TRBJ1-3; a weak D match, TRBD1 (5 bases). Germline CDR1 SGHRS, CDR2 YFSETQ. Deletions cut 5 bases from V and 3 bases from J, with 18 bases between. This CDR3 has 16 residues. Here the CDR3 reads CASRRSTGADGNTIYF. CDR3 coding DNA: TGCGCCAGCAGACGGTCAACCGGGGCAGATGGAAACACCATATATTTT.

This clone was observed a single time. CDR3 coding DNA: TGTGCCAGCAGCGGAGCAGCTAACTATGGCTACACCTTC. Amino acid sequence: CASSGAANYGYTF. This chain links TRBV9 with TRBJ1-2; D unresolved. Germline V gene sequence: CDR1 SGDLS, CDR2 YYNGEE. Trimming removed 3 bases at V and 0 bases at J, with 6 bases between. This CDR3 is 13 amino acids long.

J is TRBJ2-1 and V is TRBV7-3; tentatively, D is TRBD1 (6 bases). Germline lookup yields CDR1 SGHTA and CDR2 FQGTGA. The CDR3 consists of 15 residues. The ends were cut back, 0 bases at V and 4 bases at J, with 10 bases in the middle. DNA for the CDR3: TGTGCCAGCAGCTTAACGGGGACAACTTACAATGAGCAGTTCTTC. Protein product: CASSLTGTTYNEQFF.

CDR3 DNA sequence: TGTGCCATCAGTGCCCACTTGAGTCATAATTCACCCCTCCACTTT. Translating gives CAISAHLSHNSPLHF. The gene calls are TRBV10-3 and TRBJ1-6; D is uncertain. In germline, CDR1 is ENHRY, CDR2 SYGVKD. V was shortened by 4 bases and J by 5 bases, with 12 bases between the two germline ends. This CDR3 region has 15 residues.

The chain joins TRBV18 to TRBJ1-4; D not certain. Germline assignment: CDR1 KGHSH and CDR2 LQKENI. There are 15 residues in the CDR3. The V end lost 1 base, the J end lost 4 bases, and 10 bases lay between the germline ends. The CDR3 loop is CASSPLPGFNEKLFF. The CDR3 DNA sequence: TGTGCCAGCTCACCACTGCCCGGATTTAATGAAAAACTGTTTTTT. Full variable domain (rest looked up from reference TRBV18 and TRBJ1-4): NAGVMQNPRHLVRRRGQEARLRCSPMKGHSHVYWYRQLPEEGLKFMVYLQKENIIDESGMPKERFSAEFPKEGPSILRIQQVVRGDSAAYFCASSPLPGFNEKLFFGSGTQLSVL.

In DNA form, the CDR3 reads TGCGCCAGCAGCCGGGACATGACCACCGGGGAGCTGTTTTTT. This encodes CASSRDMTTGELFF. The chain uses TRBV5-1 and TRBJ2-2; possibly TRBD1 for D (6 bases). The V gene lost 4 bases and the J gene lost 4 bases, with 11 bases spanning the gap. CDR1 and CDR2 from the germline V gene are SGHRS and YFSETQ. This CDR3 contains 14 residues.

This clone showed up just once. The chain couples TRBV5-1 to TRBJ2-6; 7 bases line up with TRBD1. CDR3 length: 17 amino acids. With V trimmed by 2 bases and J by 1 base, 6 bases remained unmatched. Germline CDR1 is SGHRS and CDR2 is YFSETQ. The CDR3 is CASSLSTGFSGANVLTF. The CDR3 DNA is TGCGCCAGCAGCTTATCGACAGGGTTTTCTGGGGCCAACGTCCTGACTTTC.

The chain couples TRBV29-1 to TRBJ2-7; maybe TRBD2 (6 bases). Germline CDR1 is SQVTM and CDR2 is ANQGSEA. The CDR3 extends over 13 amino acids. Trimming cost V 5 bases and J 6 bases, with 17 bases left between them. CDR3 DNA: TGCAGCGTTTGGCGGGACGCTACTAGCGAGCAGTACTTC. This encodes CSVWRDATSEQYF.

This chain joins TRBV10-1 and TRBJ2-3, with TRBD1 identical over 7 bases. Germline loops: CDR1 WNHNN, CDR2 SYGVQD (reference sequence). The V gene end was trimmed by 6 bases and the J gene end by 4 bases; junction bases not matched to a gene: 10. The CDR3 has 15 amino acids. The CDR3 DNA follows: TGCGCCAGCAGCCCATCAGGGGGAGACCCAGATACGCAGTATTTT. This gives the protein CASSPSGGDPDTQYF.

This clone has a single count. This chain joins TRBV6-6 and TRBJ2-7, with 7 bases lining up with TRBD1. The CDR3 is 16 residues long. Unmatched junction bases numbered 13, after V lost 8 bases and J lost 0 bases. Per the germline V gene, CDR1 is MNHNY and CDR2 is SVGAGI (reference sequence). As DNA, the CDR3 is TGTGCCAGCCGTCCCGGGACAGCTAGGAGCTCCTACGAGCAGTACTTC. Translation: CASRPGTARSSYEQYF.

The J gene is TRBJ2-1, the V gene TRBV27, with TRBD2 matching over 9 bases. The J segment lost 6 bases and the V segment lost 3 bases, leaving 3 bases of the junction unmatched. Germline V gene data show CDR1 as MNHEY and CDR2 as SMNVEV (reference sequence). The CDR3 is made up of 14 amino acids. The CDR3 loop is CASSFGGRANEQFF. CDR3 nucleotide sequence: TGTGCCAGCAGTTTTGGCGGGAGGGCCAATGAGCAGTTCTTC.

This clone was counted a single time. The chain links TRBV7-9 to TRBJ1-1, with D unresolved. Germline assignment: CDR1 SEHNR and CDR2 FQNEAQ (reference sequence). Trimming pared 2 bases from V and 6 bases from J, leaving 13 bases between. CDR3 length: 14 amino acids. CDR3 nucleotides: TGTGCCAGCAGCTTATCCAGTGGGTGGGCTGAAGCTTTCTTT. Its translation: CASSLSSGWAEAFF.

V gene TRBV13 combines with J gene TRBJ2-5, with D tentatively TRBD1 (6 bases). Germline CDR1 and CDR2: PRHDT and FYEKMQ (reference sequence). The CDR3 has 13 residues. Trimming took 6 bases from V and 5 from J, leaving 13 bases between them. CDR3 sequence (DNA): TGTGCCAGCAGTGCAGGGGATACTGAGACCCAGTACTTC. Translating gives CASSAGDTETQYF. The full variable domain, rest sourced from reference TRBV13 and TRBJ2-5, is AAGVIQSPRHLIKEKRETATLKCYPIPRHDTVYWYQQGPGQDPQFLISFYEKMQSDKGSIPDRFSAQQFSDYHSELNMSSLELGDSALYFCASSAGDTETQYFGPGTRLLVL.